This T cell receptor beta chain originates from a study of T cell responses to AZD1222 COVID-19 vaccine (dated by TCRdb to the early 2020s). The study in broad terms: AZD1222 recipients whose second dose came at about 4 weeks and those whose second dose came at about 12 weeks were combined into one group, since spike-specific TCR depth and breadth did not differ between the two schedules. A total of roughly 240 trial participants underwent TCR sequencing, of whom approximately 210 received two doses of AZD1222 and 26 received two doses of the MenACWY control vaccine. Enrollment into the trials was organized by age into subgroups of 18-55, 56-69 and 70-plus years, and those subgroups contained roughly 150, 30 and 60 TCR-sequenced participants, respectively. Overall study outcomes, separate from this receptor: After two AZD1222 doses, both the breadth and the depth of spike-specific TCRs were significantly higher than at day 0 and than in MenACWY recipients. Nearly half of unique spike-specific TCRs reportedly recognized epitopes outside regions mutated in the B.1.351 and B.1.1.7 variants. Because no day 14 peak-response samples were available, the repertoires could be characterized only after the peak T cell response. In the small 56-69-year group, the increase in depth fell short of significance, most likely because of low power. The whole spike protein was spanned by vaccine-associated CD4 TCRs, and dominant responses were seen in regions 160-218 and 743-854. Only 5 to 7 AZD1222 recipients were SARS-CoV-2 seropositive at baseline, limiting conclusions about previously exposed vaccinees. Participants were mostly white British and included more females than males, and it was suggested by the authors that clonal diversity may have been underestimated.

With respect to this clone: Its antigen remains undetermined. No much larger clone is present one base from it, and per-base qualities are unavailable.

This specimen's time point label, per the study, means: baseline before first vaccination. Samples from vaccinated people were obtained from the UK trials COV001 and COV002, which included a single-blind randomized controlled phase 2/3 trial of AZD1222 (ChAdOx1 nCoV-19) in healthy adults. For TCRbeta chain sequencing, PBMC samples from trial participants were taken at day 0 and at day 28 after the second dose. The junction shows trimming of 5 bases on V and 0 bases on J, plus 10 bases between the germline ends. Its CDR3 holds 15 amino acids, cysteine through phenylalanine. CDR3 DNA is the only sequence kept; it has 45 bases, read in frame from the first base. The germline V gene provides CDR1 KGHSH and CDR2 LQKENI. The CDR3 regions of human TCRbeta chains were subjected to immunosequencing. Per the original workflow: TCRs in the repertoires were compared against a reference library of SARS-CoV-2-specific TCRs that had been generated with the MIRA antigen-specificity platform. Breadth was defined as the fraction of unique TCRs that were SARS-CoV-2-associated, and depth was defined as the fraction of total T cells that were SARS-CoV-2-associated. Using the MIRA data, every spike-specific TCR was mapped to the spike region that the TCR reacted to and assigned to either a CD4 or a CD8 class. Log10-transformed breadth and depth values were compared by one-way ANOVA with Sidak's multiple comparisons tests. As stored in TCRdb, this immuneACCESS dataset retains in-frame rearrangements with V and J assigned. A fraction of the clones does not appear; measured against another copy, unresolved V genes explain less than half of the discrepancy, and the remainder lacks a known reason. V and J calls and clone size are copied from that table; D and trimming were computed from the DNA. Here the sample has roughly 170,000 clones; 85% to 95% occur a single time. The ten largest make up 0.7% to 0.9% of the sample.

This specimen was peripheral blood, taken on day 0 of AZD1222 vaccination. The sequence is built from TRBV18 and TRBJ1-4; possibly the D gene is TRBD1, per 5 matching bases. This receptor was obtained from an adult in good health. Read as DNA, the sequence is TGTGCCAGCTCAGGGACCAGTGCAACTAATGAAAAACTGTTTTTT. Translated, it gives CASSGTSATNEKLFF.